This passage covers 16 T cell receptor beta chains from one sample sequenced in a study of graft-versus-host responses after intestinal transplantation. Their recognized antigens are unknown. TCRdb's table, derived via immunoSEQ multiplex PCR, lists solely in-frame clones and lacks some. The sample lists about 85,000 clones, 80% to 85% occurring once. The material sequenced was unstimulated CD8+ T cells sorted from spleen or lymph node cells, taken before intestinal transplant. The receptors come from a human donor who received an intestinal transplant.

This chain uses TRBV30 with TRBJ2-3, with 7 bases that match TRBD2. The CDR3 consists of 18 residues. Germline-derived CDR1 and CDR2 are GTSNPN and SVGIG (reference sequence). V lost 5 bases to trimming and J lost 0 bases; unmatched junction nucleotides: 17. The CDR3 coding sequence is TGTGCCTGGCCTAAGATGGAGGGAGGGGTAATTAGCACAGATACGCAGTATTTT. Translation: CAWPKMEGGVISTDTQYF.

The chain uses TRBV6-4 and TRBJ1-2, with 7 bases aligning to TRBD1. The CDR3 extends over 11 amino acids. Germline V gives CDR1 MRHNA, CDR2 SNTAGT. V gave up 5 bases and J gave up 6 bases; unmatched junction bases: 0. The DNA for the CDR3 is TGTGCCAGCAGTCAGGGGGATGGCTACACCTTC. Encoded protein: CASSQGDGYTF.

The rearrangement joins TRBV4-1 to TRBJ2-1; unclear D gene. The CDR3 extends over 14 amino acids. Germline V gene sequence: CDR1 MGHRA, CDR2 YSYEKL. V shed 2 bases and J shed 7 bases, with 12 bases lying between them. The CDR3 loop is CASSQFLPGNEQFF. CDR3 nucleotides: TGCGCCAGCAGCCAATTCCTTCCTGGGAATGAGCAGTTCTTC.

The rearrangement joins TRBV10-3 to TRBJ1-2; the match to TRBD1 covers 8 bases. V dropped 0 bases and J dropped 6; count of bases not matched to a gene: 3. CDR1 and CDR2 (germline): ENHRY, SYGVKD. The CDR3 is 14 residues long. The CDR3 sequence is CAISESDRDDGYTF. The CDR3 nucleotides are TGTGCCATCAGTGAGTCGGACAGGGATGATGGCTACACCTTC.

This chain uses TRBV11-2 with TRBJ2-5; 8 bases agree with TRBD2. This CDR3 contains 15 residues. CDR1 and CDR2 (germline): SGHAT, FQNNGV. Trimming took 0 bases from V and 3 from J; bases not matched to a gene: 3. DNA for the CDR3: TGTGCCAGCAGCTTAGAATCGGGGGGGGAAGAGACCCAGTACTTC. Its translation: CASSLESGGEETQYF.

This clone was observed a single time. V is TRBV6-4 and J is TRBJ2-4; D is unresolved. This CDR3 contains 16 residues. V lost 0 bases to trimming and J lost 6 bases, with 15 bases between them. Germline CDR1 MRHNA, CDR2 SNTAGT. The CDR3 spells CASSDSAKAMGNIQYF. DNA for the CDR3: TGTGCCAGCAGTGACTCAGCGAAGGCTATGGGAAACATTCAGTACTTC.

The chain carries TRBV5-4 and TRBJ2-1, with 12 bases aligning to TRBD1. The CDR3 is 19 amino acids. The germline V gene encodes CDR1 SGHNT and CDR2 YYREEE (reference sequence). Trimming cost V 2 bases and J 0 bases; bases outside gene matches: 9. CDR3 region: CASSFAGTGGRGSYNEQFF. The CDR3 DNA follows: TGTGCCAGCAGCTTCGCCGGGACAGGGGGCCGAGGCTCCTACAATGAGCAGTTCTTC.

The chain joins TRBV4-2 to TRBJ2-7, with D perhaps TRBD1 (6 bases). Trimming stripped 10 bases from V and 3 bases from J, with 16 bases between. Germline CDR1 reads LGHNA; CDR2 reads YNFKEQ. The CDR3 length is 13 residues. The chain's CDR3 is CAKKGGPHYEQYF. The DNA for the CDR3 is TGTGCCAAAAAAGGGGGTCCCCACTACGAGCAGTACTTC.

The rearrangement uses TRBV9 and TRBJ2-2, with D perhaps matching TRBD1 (7 bases). Germline lookup yields CDR1 SGDLS and CDR2 YYNGEE. V was shortened by 0 bases and J by 5 bases, with 11 bases between the two germline ends. The CDR3 loop spans 15 amino acids. CDR3 coding DNA: TGTGCCAGCAGCGTAGGACAGGGAGGTACCGGGGAGCTGTTTTTT. Translated, it gives CASSVGQGGTGELFF.

This clone showed up just a few times. This chain uses TRBV7-3 with TRBJ2-1, with TRBD1 matching 9 bases. Looked up from germline, CDR1 is SGHTA and CDR2 is FQGTGA. This CDR3 comprises 19 residues. Trimming cost V 4 bases and J 0 bases; bases outside gene matches: 13. CDR3 in DNA: TGTGCCAGCAGCTCCGGGACAGGGCCTCCCGACGACTCCTACAATGAGCAGTTCTTC. It codes for CASSSGTGPPDDSYNEQFF.

The chain uses TRBV9 and TRBJ2-6; TRBD1 matches 7 bases. Germline V CDR1 and CDR2: SGDLS, YYNGEE. The CDR3 runs to 16 residues. J gave up 4 bases and V 4 bases, and 8 bases lay outside the gene matches. The CDR3 protein is CASSRYTGVGANVLTF. DNA of the CDR3: TGTGCCAGCAGCAGATATACAGGGGTCGGGGCCAACGTCCTGACTTTC.

This clone was found a few times. The V gene is TRBV6-5, the J gene TRBJ2-7, with D uncertain. The CDR3 is made up of 14 amino acids. Germline CDR1 MNHEY, CDR2 SVGAGI. V lost 8 bases to trimming and J lost 1 base, with 15 bases between them. DNA of the CDR3: TGTGCCAGCGCTTCTGGCCGATTATCCTACGAGCAGTACTTC. It translates to CASASGRLSYEQYF.

The rearrangement joins TRBV19 to TRBJ1-6, with D unresolved. Germline lookup yields CDR1 LNHDA and CDR2 SQIVND (reference sequence). Trimming took off 2 bases at V and 3 bases at J, with 11 bases between the two ends. This CDR3 is built from 16 residues. CDR3 DNA sequence: TGTGCCAGTAGTATAAAAAGTACGGTCTATAATTCACCCCTCCACTTT. Translated: CASSIKSTVYNSPLHF.

The chain couples TRBV12-5 to TRBJ2-3; D not certain. Between the trimmed V and J ends, which lost 3 bases and 2 bases, there was a span of 18 bases. Germline V gene sequence: CDR1 LGHNT, CDR2 FRNRAP. The CDR3 is made up of 17 amino acids. CDR3: CASGLTTVEVLTDTQYF. CDR3 nucleotides: TGTGCTAGTGGTTTAACGACGGTTGAAGTTCTCACAGATACGCAGTATTTT.

V and J are TRBV6-1 and TRBJ2-5, with D possibly called TRBD1 or TRBD2 (5 bases each). Trimming took off 6 bases at V and 2 bases at J, with 16 bases between the two ends. The CDR3 totals 15 residues. Looked up from germline, CDR1 is MNHNS and CDR2 is SASEGT. This CDR3 is CASSGRGRSQETQYF. The CDR3 nucleotides are TGTGCCAGCAGCGGCCGGGGACGATCTCAAGAGACCCAGTACTTC.

The sample holds a few counts of this clone. The J gene is TRBJ2-3, the V gene TRBV5-1, with 8 bases identical to TRBD2. Germline V gives CDR1 SGHRS, CDR2 YFSETQ. The junction had 10 bases not matched to a gene; V was cut back by 0 bases and J by 1 base. This CDR3 spans 18 amino acids. DNA of the CDR3: TGCGCCAGCAGCTTGGAAGGGTCGCTAGCGGGCCGCACAGATACGCAGTATTTT. Translating it yields CASSLEGSLAGRTDTQYF.